Below are 16 T cell receptor beta chains sequenced from a single sample in a study of response to subunit inactivated influenza vaccine. TCRdb re-derived calls from the RT-PCR reads in MiXCR, one entry per CDR3 protein. The sample carries some 500,000 distinct CDR3 sequences, roughly 13% recorded once. The source material was PBMCs from blood, sampled roughly 6 weeks after vaccination. These receptors all come from a man aged 45-65 years who received an inactivated influenza vaccine.

The chain couples TRBV10-3 to TRBJ2-6; a possible D gene is TRBD1 (5 bases). The CDR3 has 19 residues. Germline assignment: CDR1 ENHRY and CDR2 SYGVKD. V lost 2 bases, J lost 0 bases, and 17 bases lay in between. This chain's CDR3 is CAISESPPGPYSGANVLTF. CDR3 in DNA: TGTGCCATCAGTGAGAGCCCCCCAGGGCCCTACTCTGGGGCCAACGTCCTGACTTTC.

The V and J genes are TRBV11-2 and TRBJ1-5, with D perhaps matching TRBD1 (5 bases). The V and J ends lost 0 bases and 6 bases respectively, with 12 bases between them. This CDR3 has 15 residues. CDR1 is SGHAT, CDR2 FQNNGV, per germline. The CDR3 DNA follows: TGTGCCAGCAGCTTAGATGGGGCCTACAGTCAGCCCCAGCATTTT. Its translation is CASSLDGAYSQPQHF.

J is TRBJ2-3 and V is TRBV5-1; D ambiguous. The V end lost 4 bases, the J end lost 3 bases, and 9 bases lay between the germline ends. The CDR3 is made up of 13 amino acids. Germline assignment: CDR1 SGHRS and CDR2 YFSETQ. The CDR3 protein is CASSPGATDTQYF. DNA for the CDR3: TGCGCCAGCAGCCCCGGTGCTACAGATACGCAGTATTTT.

This clonotype has a handful of counts. The V and J genes are TRBV5-5 and TRBJ2-5, with D possibly TRBD2 on 6 matching bases. This CDR3 region has 13 residues. V lost 5 bases and J lost 5, with 13 bases in between. Germline CDR1 SGHKS, CDR2 YYEKEE (reference sequence). CDR3 in amino acids: CASRGEVIETQYF. The CDR3 nucleotides are TGTGCCAGCAGAGGGGAGGTAATTGAGACCCAGTACTTC. The entire variable domain, with the rest obtained from reference TRBV5-5 and TRBJ2-5, is as follows: DAGVTQSPTHLIKTRGQQVTLRCSPISGHKSVSWYQQVLGQGPQFIFQYYEKEERGRGNFPDRFSARQFPNYSSELNVNALLLGDSALYLCASRGEVIETQYFGPGTRLLVL.

The rearrangement uses TRBV19 and TRBJ2-5, with a possible D match to TRBD2 (6 bases). Looked up from germline, CDR1 is LNHDA and CDR2 is SQIVND (reference sequence). Trimming stripped 5 bases from V and 5 bases from J, with 12 bases between. This CDR3 region has 13 residues. Here the CDR3 reads CASSARGWETQYF. The CDR3 nucleotides read TGTGCCAGTAGTGCCCGGGGGTGGGAGACCCAGTACTTC.

This clonotype was seen more than once but under ten times. V usage is TRBV2 and J usage is TRBJ1-1, with D hard to call. Germline lookup yields CDR1 SNHLY and CDR2 FYNNEI. The germline V and J ends were trimmed by 7 bases and 3 bases, with 12 bases remaining between them. This CDR3 spans 13 amino acids. The CDR3 nucleotides are TGTGCCAGCAAAGGGAGGGTGTACACTGAAGCTTTCTTT. Translating gives CASKGRVYTEAFF.

There are a few counts of this clonotype. The chain recombines TRBV20-1 with TRBJ1-6; 8 nucleotides match TRBD1. Germline assignment: CDR1 DFQATT and CDR2 SNEGSKA (reference sequence). The length of the CDR3 is 14 residues. V was pared by 4 bases and J by 10 bases, with 9 bases of the junction left unmatched. In nucleotides, the CDR3 is TGCAGTGCTACCGGACAGGGAATCAGGTCACCCCTCCACTTT. Its protein is CSATGQGIRSPLHF.

V is TRBV7-2 and J is TRBJ2-1, with TRBD2 matching 8 bases. The CDR3 has 16 amino acids. V lost 2 bases, J lost 4 bases, and 7 bases stayed unmatched. CDR1 and CDR2 from the germline V gene are SGHTA and FQGNSA. Written as DNA, the CDR3 is TGTGCCAGCAGCTTACGGACGGGGGGGCTTTACAATGAGCAGTTCTTC. Amino acids: CASSLRTGGLYNEQFF.

In its sample, this clonotype was seen a few times. Germline is not matched at one junction end, which may reflect a read error. This sequence joins TRBV3-1 and TRBJ1-2; the D is unclear. Germline assignment: CDR1 LGHDT and CDR2 YNNKEL (reference sequence). This CDR3 has 14 amino acids. This CDR3 is CASSQDRPQGGLAF. The DNA of the CDR3 is TGTGCCAGCAGCCAAGATCGCCCCCAAGGAGGGCTCGCCTTC.

This clonotype was seen repeatedly, ten times or more. The chain has TRBV16 and TRBJ2-1, with no clear D. The CDR3 consists of 14 residues. V lost 4 bases, J lost 1 base, and 8 bases lay in between. Germline values: CDR1 KGHSY, CDR2 FQNENV. As DNA, the CDR3 is TGTGCCAGCAGCCCATCCGGGTCCTACAATGAGCAGTTCTTC. Translated: CASSPSGSYNEQFF.

The table lists this clonotype with a few counts. CDR3 DNA sequence: TGTGCGACACGTTATGACCCCGGGCGCACAGATACGCAGTATTTT. This sequence encodes CATRYDPGRTDTQYF. The V call is TRBV12-3 or TRBV12-4, the J call TRBJ2-3; D gene uncertain. CDR3 length: 15 amino acids.

This clonotype was recorded a few times. The chain is built from TRBV13 and TRBJ2-7; D is possibly TRBD2 (5 bases). Germline V gene lookup returns CDR1 PRHDT and CDR2 FYEKMQ (reference sequence). Trimming took off 4 bases at V and 5 bases at J, with 18 bases between the two ends. The length of the CDR3 is 15 residues. CDR3 bases: TGTGCCAGCAGCTCGTCGGGGTGGGCCGGTGACGAGCAGTACTTC. Its protein product is CASSSSGWAGDEQYF.

V and J are TRBV12-3 or TRBV12-4 and TRBJ2-5; D is possibly TRBD2 (7 bases). Trimming cost V 4 bases and J 6 bases, with 21 bases left between them. The CDR3 runs 16 residues. In nucleotides, the CDR3 is TGTGCCAGCAGTTCTTATTATGGGGGGGCCGGACAGACCCAGTACTTC. The encoded protein is CASSSYYGGAGQTQYF.

This clonotype was picked up a small number of times. The chain carries TRBV20-1 and TRBJ2-3; 9 nucleotides agree with TRBD2. CDR1 is DFQATT, CDR2 SNEGSKA, per germline (reference sequence). Unmatched junction bases numbered 4, after V lost 6 bases and J lost 3 bases. The CDR3 has 13 residues. As DNA, the CDR3 is TGCAGTGCCTCGACTAGCGGAACAGATACGCAGTATTTT. The encoded protein is CSASTSGTDTQYF.

This clonotype was picked up a small number of times. V usage is TRBV7-2 and J usage is TRBJ2-2; either TRBD1 or TRBD2 may supply D (6 bases each). The CDR3 spans 15 residues. The germline gives CDR1 SGHTA, CDR2 FQGNSA. The ends were cut back, 4 bases at V and 3 bases at J, with 12 bases in the middle. In DNA, the CDR3 is TGTGCCAGCAGCTCTAGGGGGGACCACACCGGGGAGCTGTTTTTT. Translating it yields CASSSRGDHTGELFF.

The V and J genes are TRBV4-3 and TRBJ1-6; D is unclear. V was cut by 2 bases and J by 3 bases, with 8 bases left in between. The germline gives CDR1 LGHNA, CDR2 YSLEER. The CDR3 spans 15 residues. CDR3 nucleotides: TGCGCCAGCAGCCAACGACAAGTCTATAATTCACCCCTCCACTTT. Protein product: CASSQRQVYNSPLHF.